This T cell receptor (beta chain) was obtained from a study of T cell changes during pregnancy in multiple sclerosis. Profiling relied on immunoSEQ multiplex PCR, and the TCRdb table lists in-frame clones only, not all of them. The table has about 38,000 clones, about 93% seen once. The germline V gene has CDR1 LGHNA and CDR2 YNFKEQ. The CDR3 is made up of 18 amino acids. Trimming stripped 0 bases from V and 6 bases from J, with 21 bases between. This sequence joins TRBV4-2 and TRBJ2-1; D perhaps matches TRBD1 (6 bases). The sequenced sample was CD4+ T cells from peripheral blood mononuclear cells, obtained in the third trimester of pregnancy. This TCR was sampled from a female donor in good health, enrolled as a control in a pregnancy study. The CDR3 nucleotides are TGTGCCAGCAGCCAAGATGCTTTGGCAGGGGTTGGGGTCAATGAGCAGTTCTTC. Translating gives CASSQDALAGVGVNEQFF.